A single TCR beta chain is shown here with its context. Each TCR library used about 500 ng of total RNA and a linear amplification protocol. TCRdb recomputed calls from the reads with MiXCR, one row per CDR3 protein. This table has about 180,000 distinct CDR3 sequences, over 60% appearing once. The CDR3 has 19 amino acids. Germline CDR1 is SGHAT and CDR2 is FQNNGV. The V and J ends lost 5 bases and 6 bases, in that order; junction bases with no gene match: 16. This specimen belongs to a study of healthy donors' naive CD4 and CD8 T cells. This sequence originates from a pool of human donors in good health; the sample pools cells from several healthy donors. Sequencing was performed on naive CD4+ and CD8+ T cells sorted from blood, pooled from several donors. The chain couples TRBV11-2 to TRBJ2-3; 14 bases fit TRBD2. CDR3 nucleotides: TGTGCCAGCAGCCCTTCTGGGACTAGCGGGGGTCCCCTGGAGGATACGCAGTATTTT. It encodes CASSPSGTSGGPLEDTQYF.